This entry lists 5 T cell receptor beta chains sequenced from one sample in a study of T cell responses to AZD1222 COVID-19 vaccine. Sequencing was performed with immunoSEQ multiplex PCR; in TCRdb, only in-frame clones are kept and a portion is missing. This sample has about 110,000 clones, with approximately 85% found just once. Sample: peripheral blood, taken on day 0 of AZD1222 vaccination. These receptors were obtained from an adult in good health.

V gene TRBV4-3 combines with J gene TRBJ1-2; no clear D. Trimming removed 0 bases at V and 5 bases at J, with 7 bases between. This CDR3 comprises 13 residues. CDR1 is LGHNA, CDR2 YSLEER, per germline. CDR3 coding DNA: TGCGCCAGCAGCCAAGATTATAGGTATGGCTACACCTTC. Residues: CASSQDYRYGYTF.

The DNA of the CDR3 is TGTGCCACCAGTGATTCTGGACAGGGGGCGGGAGGTCAGCCCCAGCATTTT. Its translation is CATSDSGQGAGGQPQHF. V gene TRBV24-1 combines with J gene TRBJ1-5, with TRBD1 matching 11 bases. The CDR3 spans 17 residues. Germline values: CDR1 KGHDR, CDR2 SFDVKD. The V gene end was trimmed by 2 bases and the J gene end by 6 bases; junction bases not matched to a gene: 8.

The genes are TRBV7-8 and TRBJ2-5, with 11 bases lining up with TRBD2. Germline loops: CDR1 SGHVS, CDR2 FQNEAQ. This CDR3 has 14 amino acids. The V and J ends lost 6 bases and 4 bases, in that order; junction bases with no gene match: 4. The CDR3 bases are TGTGCCAGCAGTTTCGGGACTAGCGGAGAGACCCAGTACTTC. This sequence encodes CASSFGTSGETQYF.

This chain's CDR3 is CASSVAPADTQYF. CDR3 coding DNA: TGTGCCAGCAGCGTAGCCCCGGCAGATACGCAGTATTTT. The chain carries TRBV9 and TRBJ2-3; D unclear. V was pared by 0 bases and J by 4 bases, with 6 bases between. The CDR3 consists of 13 residues. The germline gives CDR1 SGDLS, CDR2 YYNGEE.

The chain employs TRBV30 and TRBJ2-2; maybe TRBD1 (7 bases). Per the germline V gene, CDR1 is GTSNPN and CDR2 is SVGIG (reference sequence). With 2 bases removed from V and 4 bases from J, the gap between germline ends came to 14 bases. The CDR3 is made up of 15 amino acids. As DNA, the CDR3 is TGTGCCTGGAGTACAGGGGACTTATTCACCGGGGAGCTGTTTTTT. Its translation is CAWSTGDLFTGELFF.